This passage covers 19 T cell receptor beta chains from one sample sequenced in a study of CD4+ T cells in melanoma. Clones were read by immunoSEQ multiplex PCR, and TCRdb kept only the in-frame ones, dropping some. The sample contains approximately 9,500 clones, about 73% of which appear only once. The sample was cells from a culture (not recorded whether cultured in vitro). All receptors derive from a human donor with melanoma.

The chain employs TRBV29-1 and TRBJ1-1, with 8 bases lining up with TRBD1. Germline V gene data show CDR1 as SQVTM and CDR2 as ANQGSEA. CDR3 size: 13 residues. J lost 1 base, V lost 7 bases, and 5 bases had no gene match. The CDR3 loop reads CSGGQGANTEAFF. CDR3 DNA: TGCAGCGGCGGACAGGGAGCGAACACTGAAGCTTTCTTT.

This clone was seen only once. The chain is built from TRBV2 and TRBJ2-7; D possibly corresponds to TRBD1 (5 bases). V gave up 6 bases and J gave up 6 bases, with 15 bases separating them. The CDR3 has 13 residues. Germline CDR1 and CDR2: SNHLY and FYNNEI. CDR3: CASRLTAWSEQYF. CDR3 DNA sequence: TGTGCCAGCAGGTTGACAGCTTGGAGCGAGCAGTACTTC.

This chain links TRBV30 with TRBJ2-6; no clear D gene. Germline assignment: CDR1 GTSNPN and CDR2 SVGIG (reference sequence). Trimming shortened V by 7 bases and J by 11 bases, and 24 bases separated the two germline ends. The CDR3 is made up of 15 amino acids. The CDR3 DNA follows: TGTGCCTCGGCCGCCGGTCTATTCCATGGCCACGTCCTGACTTTC. Translated: CASAAGLFHGHVLTF. The full variable domain, completed using reference TRBV30 and TRBJ2-6, is SQTIHQWPATLVQPVGSPLSLECTVEGTSNPNLYWYRQAAGRGLQLLFYSVGIGQISSEVPQNLSASRPQDRQFILSSKKLLLSDSGFYLCASAAGLFHGHVLTFGAGSRLTVL.

The chain carries TRBV7-9 and TRBJ2-2, with 10 bases fitting TRBD1. V shed 5 bases and J 3 bases; nucleotides not matched to a gene: 12. The CDR3 consists of 18 residues. Per the germline V gene, CDR1 is SEHNR and CDR2 is FQNEAQ (reference sequence). The CDR3 bases are TGTGCCAGCAGCCCCAAAGTCCGGGACAGGGGTCACACCGGGGAGCTGTTTTTT. Its translation: CASSPKVRDRGHTGELFF.

This clone has just one count. This chain connects TRBV19 to TRBJ1-2; D is undetermined. The CDR3 consists of 14 residues. Germline CDR1 reads LNHDA; CDR2 reads SQIVND (reference sequence). The V and J ends lost 4 bases and 8 bases respectively, with 17 bases between them. The CDR3 region is CASSTSAGRMGYTF. The CDR3 DNA reads as TGTGCCAGTAGTACATCTGCAGGAAGAATGGGCTACACCTTC.

The CDR3 loop is CASSHSIGRTGGNSPLHF. The CDR3 coding sequence is TGTGCCAGCAGTCACTCTATCGGTCGGACAGGCGGCAATTCACCCCTCCACTTT. This chain joins TRBV14 and TRBJ1-6; 7 bases agree with TRBD1. Germline trimming cut 6 bases from V and 7 bases from J; bases unmatched to any gene: 18. Germline CDR1 and CDR2: SGHDN and FVKESK. There are 18 residues in the CDR3.

The V gene is TRBV11-2, the J gene TRBJ1-1; D ambiguous. The CDR3 extends over 14 amino acids. Germline CDR1 is SGHAT and CDR2 is FQNNGV. The germline V and J ends were trimmed by 3 bases and 4 bases, with 12 bases remaining between them. CDR3 region: CASSFPGWGTEAFF. In DNA form, the CDR3 reads TGTGCCAGCAGCTTCCCCGGCTGGGGCACTGAAGCTTTCTTT.

J is TRBJ1-5 and V is TRBV7-2; possible D gene TRBD1, 6 bases. CDR3 length equals 14 residues. Germline loops: CDR1 SGHTA, CDR2 FQGNSA. Trimming took 4 bases from V and 6 from J, leaving 13 bases between them. The CDR3 DNA reads as TGTGCCAGCAGCTCACAGGGAGGGGGTCAGCCCCAGCATTTT. Translation: CASSSQGGGQPQHF.

The CDR3, as DNA: TGTGCCAGTATGGAAGGCAGCTCCATCTATGGCTACACCTTC. Protein product: CASMEGSSIYGYTF. The chain carries TRBV19 and TRBJ1-2; D gene uncertain. The germline CDR1 and CDR2 sequences are LNHDA and SQIVND (reference sequence). V dropped 7 bases and J dropped 4 bases, with 16 bases sitting between them. The CDR3 consists of 14 residues.

This clone was counted a few times. The chain joins TRBV5-1 to TRBJ2-1, with 11 bases matching TRBD2. Trimming cost V 4 bases and J 5 bases; bases outside gene matches: 5. CDR1 is SGHRS, CDR2 YFSETQ, per germline. This CDR3 spans 15 amino acids. The chain's CDR3 is CASSPSGGFNNEQFF. CDR3 DNA: TGCGCCAGCAGCCCTAGCGGGGGGTTCAACAATGAGCAGTTCTTC.

The V and J genes are TRBV27 and TRBJ2-3, with 10 bases matching TRBD1. V lost 3 bases and J lost 2; bases outside the gene matches: 8. This CDR3 contains 17 residues. Germline values: CDR1 MNHEY, CDR2 SMNVEV (reference sequence). The DNA of the CDR3 is TGTGCCAGCAGTTTTACCGGGACAGGGGTTTTCACAGATACGCAGTATTTT. Translated, it gives CASSFTGTGVFTDTQYF.

The chain carries TRBV10-2 and TRBJ2-2; TRBD2 matches at 12 bases. Germline CDR1 reads WSHSY; CDR2 reads SAAADI. Trimming removed 3 bases from V and 8 bases from J; junction bases left unmatched: 4. There are 15 residues in the CDR3. This CDR3 is CASSERGLAGGELFF. The CDR3, as DNA: TGCGCCAGCAGTGAACGGGGACTAGCGGGTGGGGAGCTGTTTTTT.

The chain carries TRBV6-5 and TRBJ1-2; 10 nucleotides line up with TRBD1. This CDR3 is 14 amino acids long. The trim removed 7 bases at V and 7 bases at J, leaving 9 bases unmatched. Germline-derived CDR1 and CDR2 are MNHEY and SVGAGI. CDR3 protein: CASTSGTGAGGYTF. CDR3 coding DNA: TGTGCCAGCACCTCGGGGACAGGGGCGGGTGGCTACACCTTC.

This chain uses TRBV27 with TRBJ1-4, with 7 bases identical to TRBD1. From germline, CDR1 is MNHEY and CDR2 SMNVEV (reference sequence). Trimming cost V 5 bases and J 4 bases; bases outside gene matches: 7. This CDR3 has 15 amino acids. Written as DNA, the CDR3 is TGTGCCAGCAGTCTCGGACAGGCTAATAATGAAAAACTGTTTTTT. Its protein product is CASSLGQANNEKLFF.

The chain joins TRBV30 to TRBJ1-2; D unresolved. V was clipped by 0 bases and J by 4 bases, with 15 bases between them. Germline CDR1 reads GTSNPN; CDR2 reads SVGIG (reference sequence). The CDR3 has 15 amino acids. CDR3 amino acids: CAWSVLGRSTYGYTF. The DNA of the CDR3 is TGTGCCTGGAGTGTACTGGGCAGAAGCACCTATGGCTACACCTTC.

V usage is TRBV7-2 and J usage is TRBJ1-2; tentative D call: TRBD1 (6 bases). The CDR3 is made up of 16 amino acids. Germline-derived CDR1 and CDR2 are SGHTA and FQGNSA. Trimming shortened V by 3 bases and J by 3 bases, and 17 bases separated the two germline ends. The DNA for the CDR3 is TGTGCCAGCAGCTTCCTTGGGGAGGGGGGGGACTATGGCTACACCTTC. Its protein is CASSFLGEGGDYGYTF.

This clone was recorded a few times. This chain connects TRBV12-5 to TRBJ1-2; D is unclear. The germline V and J ends were trimmed by 0 bases and 1 base, with 18 bases remaining between them. The CDR3 contains 18 residues. Germline lookup yields CDR1 LGHNT and CDR2 FRNRAP. CDR3 nucleotide sequence: TGTGCTAGTGGTTTGGTATCCCCCAGCCACCGACATAACTATGGCTACACCTTC. Its translation: CASGLVSPSHRHNYGYTF.

The chain has TRBV6-6 and TRBJ2-7; a weak D match, TRBD1 (6 bases). Trimming left V 6 bases short and J 6 bases short, with 12 bases between. Germline V gives CDR1 MNHNY, CDR2 SVGAGI (reference sequence). The CDR3 spans 12 residues. The CDR3 loop reads CASREQGSEQYF. CDR3 DNA: TGTGCCAGCAGAGAACAGGGATCCGAGCAGTACTTC.

This sequence joins TRBV30 and TRBJ1-1; TRBD1 agrees at 7 bases. This CDR3 has 15 amino acids. V lost 1 base, J lost 4 bases, and 9 bases stayed unmatched. Germline CDR1 GTSNPN, CDR2 SVGIG (reference sequence). The CDR3 bases are TGTGCCTGGAGTGAAGGGGGCGGATATGGCACTGAAGCTTTCTTT. It translates to CAWSEGGGYGTEAFF.